This entry lists 9 T cell receptor beta chains sequenced from one sample in a study of OX40 agonist ivuxolimab in advanced cancers. The library was produced with the immunoSEQ multiplex PCR assay. TCRdb obtained this table from immuneACCESS and retained in-frame rearrangements with V and J assigned. These tables miss some clones; where compared with another copy, unresolved V genes account for less than half of the shortfall, and the remainder is unexplained. Recorded for this sample are some 76,000 clones; over 90% of them occurred a single time. The ten largest clones capture roughly 6.7% of the sample. The starting material was CD4+ or CD8+ T cells sorted from blood, obtained in a trial of the OX40 agonist ivuxolimab. These receptors were taken from an adult with an advanced solid tumor such as melanoma, head and neck, liver or kidney cancer.

The rearrangement links TRBV4-1 to TRBJ2-2, with D hard to call. V lost 1 base to trimming and J lost 0 bases, with 9 bases between them. Germline CDR1 reads MGHRA; CDR2 reads YSYEKL. The CDR3 has 16 amino acids. Here the CDR3 DNA reads TGCGCCAGCAGCCAAGTGCTAGGATCGAACACCGGGGAGCTGTTTTTT. It translates to CASSQVLGSNTGELFF.

The chain uses TRBV7-9 and TRBJ1-2; the D is unclear. CDR3 length: 14 residues. V lost 5 bases, J lost 2 bases, and 12 bases lay in between. Germline V CDR1 and CDR2: SEHNR, FQNEAQ (reference sequence). CDR3 region: CASSRDSRNYGYTF. The CDR3 DNA reads as TGTGCCAGCAGCCGCGACTCGAGGAACTATGGCTACACCTTC.

The V and J genes are TRBV15 and TRBJ2-5; unclear D gene. In germline, CDR1 is LNHNV, CDR2 YYDKDF (reference sequence). The ends were cut back, 0 bases at V and 13 bases at J, with 6 bases in the middle. This CDR3 contains 10 residues. DNA for the CDR3: TGTGCCACCAGCAGAGATAAATTGTACTTC. Translating it yields CATSRDKLYF.

The chain has TRBV27 and TRBJ1-5; D gene uncertain. In germline, CDR1 is MNHEY, CDR2 SMNVEV (reference sequence). Trimming shortened V by 2 bases and J by 5 bases, and 7 bases separated the two germline ends. The CDR3 runs 13 residues. CDR3 loop: CASSLKFHQPQHF. As DNA, the CDR3 is TGTGCCAGCAGTTTAAAGTTCCATCAGCCCCAGCATTTT.

The V and J genes are TRBV19 and TRBJ1-3, with D hard to call. The germline gives CDR1 LNHDA, CDR2 SQIVND (reference sequence). V was pared by 0 bases and J by 0 bases, with 12 bases between. This CDR3 comprises 17 residues. The CDR3 is CASSIDPARSSGNTIYF. Here the CDR3 DNA reads TGTGCCAGTAGTATAGACCCCGCCCGATCCTCTGGAAACACCATATATTTT.

The chain is built from TRBV5-8 and TRBJ2-3; 7 positions match TRBD2. Germline assignment: CDR1 SGHTS and CDR2 YDEGEE. CDR3 length: 16 amino acids. The V gene end was trimmed by 1 base and the J gene end by 8 bases; junction bases not matched to a gene: 13. In nucleotides, the CDR3 is TGTGCCAGCAGCTTGAGAACAGCCACCGCGGGGGTTACGCAGTATTTT. Its protein product is CASSLRTATAGVTQYF.

The genes are TRBV29-1 and TRBJ1-1; a possible D gene is TRBD1 (6 bases). V shed 7 bases and J shed 0 bases, with 18 bases lying between them. This CDR3 is built from 15 residues. Looked up from germline, CDR1 is SQVTM and CDR2 is ANQGSEA. The CDR3, as DNA: TGCAGCGCGGATCGGAGGGACACCCTGAACACTGAAGCTTTCTTT. Protein: CSADRRDTLNTEAFF.

The chain has TRBV7-9 and TRBJ2-7, with a tentative D call TRBD2 (6 bases). Per germline, CDR1 SEHNR and CDR2 FQNEAQ (reference sequence). The CDR3 contains 13 residues. Trimming took 6 bases from V and 2 from J, leaving 11 bases between them. DNA of the CDR3: TGTGCCAGCAGTCCCGGGGGAACCTACGAGCAGTACTTC. Translating it yields CASSPGGTYEQYF.

This sequence joins TRBV11-2 and TRBJ2-3; D is uncertain. The CDR3 sequence is 10 residues long. The germline gives CDR1 SGHAT, CDR2 FQNNGV. Trimming shortened V by 0 bases and J by 8 bases, and 0 bases separated the two germline ends. The DNA of the CDR3 is TGTGCCAGCAGCTTAGATACGCAGTATTTT. Amino acid sequence: CASSLDTQYF.